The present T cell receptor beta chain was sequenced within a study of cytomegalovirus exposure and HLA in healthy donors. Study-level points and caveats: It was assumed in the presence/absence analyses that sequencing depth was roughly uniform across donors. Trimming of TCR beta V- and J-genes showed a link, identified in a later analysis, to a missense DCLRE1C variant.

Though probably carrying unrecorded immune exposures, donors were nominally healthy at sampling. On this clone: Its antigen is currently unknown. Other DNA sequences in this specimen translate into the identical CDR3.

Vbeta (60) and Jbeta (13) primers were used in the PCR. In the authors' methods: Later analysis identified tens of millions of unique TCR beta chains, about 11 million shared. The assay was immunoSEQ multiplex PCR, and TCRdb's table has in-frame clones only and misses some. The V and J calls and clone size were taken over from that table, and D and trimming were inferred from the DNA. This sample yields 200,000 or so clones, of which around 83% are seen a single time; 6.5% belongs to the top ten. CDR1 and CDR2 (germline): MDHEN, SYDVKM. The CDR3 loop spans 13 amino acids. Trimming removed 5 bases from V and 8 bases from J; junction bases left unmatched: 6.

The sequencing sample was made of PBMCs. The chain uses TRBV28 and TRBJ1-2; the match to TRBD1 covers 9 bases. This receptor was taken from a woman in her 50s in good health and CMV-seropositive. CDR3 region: CASSPGQGLGYTF. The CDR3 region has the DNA TGTGCCAGCAGTCCAGGACAGGGGTTGGGCTACACCTTC.